This T cell receptor beta chain stems from a study of cytomegalovirus exposure and HLA in healthy donors. PCR involved 60 Vbeta and 13 Jbeta primers. Assay: immunoSEQ multiplex PCR; the TCRdb copy retains only in-frame clones and omits some. Of some 110,000 clones listed, 83% are singletons. This clone was detected once. Sequenced material: PBMCs. The sequence was obtained from a man aged 18 to 35 in good health and CMV-seronegative.

CDR3 nucleotides: TGTGCCAGCAGTTCCCAAGAGAGGAGCTCCTACAATGAGCAGTTCTTC. It translates to CASSSQERSSYNEQFF. The V and J genes are TRBV27 and TRBJ2-1, with unresolved D. Germline V lookup: CDR1 MNHEY, CDR2 SMNVEV (reference sequence). This CDR3 is 16 amino acids long. Between the trimmed V and J ends, which lost 4 bases and 0 bases, there was a span of 13 bases.